The rows below give T cell receptor beta chains drawn from one sample of a study of PD-L1 blockade in urothelial cancer. Clones were read by immunoSEQ multiplex PCR, and TCRdb kept only the in-frame ones, dropping some. The data show about 100,000 clones, with roughly nine tenths seen just once and around 0.92% held by the top ten. The source material was PBMCs, sampled around atezolizumab (anti-PD-L1) treatment. These receptors were taken from a woman aged 80 or over with urothelial cancer. CDR3s include the opening cysteine and the closing phenylalanine or tryptophan. A D gene is named only where the DNA matches it firmly. A clone size is listed for some rows: how often the clone was seen (once, few, many), or a class if it is expanded.

j_call v_call cdr3_length d_call clone_size cdr3_aa
TRBJ1-1 TRBV11-3 14 NA NA CASSLNSMNTEAFF
TRBJ2-7 TRBV5-4 14 NA NA CASSLEAGSYEQYF
TRBJ1-4 TRBV27 14 NA NA CASSLGGAPEKLFF
TRBJ2-7 TRBV4-2 17 TRBD1 NA CASSQAISGTGVYEQYF
TRBJ1-5 TRBV28 16 NA NA CASIKQGDVSNQPQHF
TRBJ2-3 TRBV5-1 16 TRBD2 NA CASSPLAGGSTDTQYF
TRBJ2-3 TRBV5-1 15 NA NA CASSLGRSSTDTQYF
TRBJ2-1 TRBV7-8 14 TRBD2 NA CASSIGTSDLLGIF
TRBJ1-4 TRBV7-7 13 NA once CASSLDRDAKLFF
TRBJ1-2 TRBV30 12 NA NA CAWDRTNYGYTF
TRBJ1-3 TRBV5-6 15 TRBD1 once CASSFRTGTPATIYF
TRBJ2-2 TRBV6-5 15 NA NA CASRFDRVNTGELFF
TRBJ2-7 TRBV2 14 TRBD2 NA CASTGTSGSYEQYF
TRBJ2-7 TRBV30 13 TRBD2 NA CAWSSGRAGEQYF
TRBJ2-7 TRBV19 11 NA NA CASSGGYEQYF
TRBJ2-1 TRBV28 13 NA NA CASRSSEDSEQFF
TRBJ2-1 TRBV7-9 15 TRBD2 NA CASSPSRVAGGEQFF
TRBJ1-1 TRBV9 15 NA NA CASSVAGGSNTEAFF
TRBJ1-3 TRBV6-4 18 TRBD1 once CASPEGGQDLFSGNTIYF
TRBJ2-7 TRBV5-1 15 TRBD2 NA CASSFSGISSYEQYF
TRBJ2-3 TRBV6-1 15 TRBD2 NA CASRDAGLSTDTQYF
TRBJ2-2 TRBV20-1 11 NA NA CSALRLGELFF
TRBJ1-2 TRBV6-1 11 NA few CASSESQGYTF
TRBJ2-2 TRBV30 12 NA NA CARRGVTGELFF
TRBJ1-1 TRBV29-1 13 NA NA CSAPRGQGTEAFF
TRBJ2-7 TRBV13 17 TRBD2 NA CASSLAGLAGHAYEQYF
TRBJ2-3 TRBV19 15 TRBD2 NA CASSTLAGVGDTQYF
TRBJ1-5 TRBV5-6 15 TRBD1 NA CASSVGAGGGQPQHF
TRBJ2-1 TRBV2 15 TRBD1 few CASSATGGAYNEQFF
TRBJ1-4 TRBV28 16 NA NA CASSLVTAATNEKLFF
TRBJ1-2 TRBV18 15 NA few CASSPRTDSNYGYTF
TRBJ1-1 TRBV5-1 16 NA once CASSTGSRLGLSEAFF
TRBJ2-2 TRBV9 17 TRBD2 NA CASSPQLAGGNTGELFF
TRBJ1-2 TRBV25-1 14 NA NA CASSEFGQGYGYTF
TRBJ1-1 TRBV27 14 NA NA CASSLQLGVTEAFF
TRBJ1-2 TRBV21-1 13 NA NA CAGYQQGSYGYTF
TRBJ2-7 TRBV7-9 14 NA many CASSLWVGGYEQYF
TRBJ1-4 TRBV30 15 TRBD1 NA CAWSVGDRVNEKLFF
TRBJ2-2 TRBV5-1 16 TRBD1 NA CASSATQGNGTGELFF
TRBJ2-1 TRBV5-6 15 NA NA CASSLEARSYNEQFF
TRBJ2-2 TRBV5-1 13 NA NA CASSLDWTGELFF
TRBJ2-3 TRBV12-5 16 TRBD2 NA CASGSSGTSGTDTQYF
TRBJ1-1 TRBV5-4 15 TRBD1 NA CASSSRQGTGAEAFF
TRBJ2-2 TRBV5-4 15 TRBD1 NA CASSRQGLNTGELFF
TRBJ1-4 TRBV19 14 TRBD1 once CASSRQGVFEKLFF
TRBJ2-5 TRBV5-7 15 TRBD2 NA CASSLLAGLQETQYF
TRBJ1-5 TRBV30 12 NA NA CAWGRVMSPQHF
TRBJ2-1 TRBV5-6 15 TRBD2 NA CASSPLLADRGEQFF
TRBJ2-1 TRBV6-5 16 TRBD2 NA CASSYDGLAAYNEQFF